This T cell receptor beta chain was retrieved from a study of technical replicates of blood from several donors (dated by TCRdb to 2016 to 2017). The CDR3, from cysteine to phenylalanine, totals 15 residues. The kept DNA is CDR3 alone, 45 bases in frame from the first base. From a lookup of the germline V gene, CDR1 and CDR2 are SGHNT and YENEEA. Trimming removed 1 base from V and 1 base from J; the gene matches leave 0 bases unexplained. To prepare the library, the immunoSEQ multiplex PCR assay was applied. The clones in this table, taken by TCRdb from immuneACCESS, are in-frame only. Not every clone is retained; where verified, under half of the shortfall comes from an unresolved V gene, and the cause of the rest is unknown. This sample lists under 15,000 clones; around 79% were detected once. 10% to 15% of the sample belongs to the ten largest clones. In the case of this clone: Its antigen remains unidentified. No per-base quality is available; no much larger clone lies one base away.

The sample consisted of PBMCs. The chain is assembled from TRBV11-3 and TRBJ2-2; 7 bases in between match TRBD1. This TCR derives from a human donor in good health. The sequence in DNA is TGTGCCAGCAGCTTAGGGACAGGGAACACCGGGGAGCTGTTTTTT. This gives the protein CASSLGTGNTGELFF.